The present T cell receptor (beta chain) was sequenced within a study of CD8+CD57+ T cells in acquired aplastic anemia. Study overall: Mean DNA quantity obtained from sorted CD4+ and CD8+ cells was about 3.2 ug.

The sequenced patients had an expansion of CD8+CD57+ cells seen by flow cytometry. Every patient presented with severe acquired aplastic anemia. Untreated patients provided the blood samples, with no therapy given before sampling. CDR3 and TCR beta VDJ profiling relied on genomic DNA as the template. TCRdb analysed the reads with MiXCR anew, one entry per CDR3 protein. The sample records about 180,000 distinct CDR3 sequences, roughly 48% being singletons. Whole-study findings and limits: A set of 25 to 30 CD8+ CDR3 sequences was shared between patients and controls, and these sequences appeared highly expressed in patients.

The CDR3 spans 15 residues. After removal of 6 bases from V and 4 bases from J, the junction contained 6 bases not matched to a gene. Germline V gene sequence: CDR1 LNHDA, CDR2 SQIVND (reference sequence). This clonotype was seen at least ten times. The antigen is undetermined. Specimen: sorted CD4+, CD8+, or CD8+CD57+ T cells (not recorded which) from PBMCs. The clonotype originates from a human donor with aplastic anemia. The gene calls are TRBV19 and TRBJ2-3; 11 bases align to TRBD2. The CDR3 sequence is CASRRLAGISDTQYF. The CDR3 DNA sequence: TGTGCCAGTAGAAGACTAGCGGGGATATCAGATACGCAGTATTTT.